These 21 T cell receptor beta chains were all obtained from the same sample, sequenced in a study of cytomegalovirus exposure and HLA in healthy donors. Primers for the PCR totalled 60 Vbeta and 13 Jbeta. TCRdb's copy holds only in-frame clones and misses some; the assay was immunoSEQ multiplex PCR. The sample lists 85,000 to 120,000 clones, approximately 80% occurring once. The material sequenced was PBMCs. The receptors were gathered from a male donor in good health and CMV-seropositive.

The rearrangement joins TRBV28 to TRBJ1-3, with 9 nucleotides matching TRBD1. Germline assignment: CDR1 MDHEN and CDR2 SYDVKM. Trimming removed 3 bases from V and 3 bases from J; junction bases left unmatched: 6. CDR3 length: 16 amino acids. The CDR3 loop is CASSLKGQGSGNTIYF. The CDR3 DNA is TGTGCCAGCAGTTTGAAGGGACAGGGAAGTGGAAACACCATATATTTT.

J is TRBJ2-7 and V is TRBV27; 9 bases agree with TRBD1. The trim removed 5 bases at V and 2 bases at J, leaving 4 bases unmatched. In germline, CDR1 is MNHEY, CDR2 SMNVEV (reference sequence). The CDR3 is 14 amino acids. The CDR3 here is CASSAGTGTYEQYF. CDR3 coding DNA: TGTGCCAGCAGTGCCGGGACAGGGACCTACGAGCAGTACTTC.

The chain combines TRBV7-2 with TRBJ2-7, with D tentatively TRBD2 (5 bases). The V end was cut by 5 bases, the J end by 4 bases, with 12 bases between. Looked up from germline, CDR1 is SGHTA and CDR2 is FQGNSA. The CDR3 spans 13 residues. The CDR3 loop reads CASSATRAYEQYF. The CDR3 DNA is TGTGCCAGCAGCGCGACGCGGGCGTACGAGCAGTACTTC.

V and J are TRBV19 and TRBJ1-4, with unresolved D. CDR1 is LNHDA, CDR2 SQIVND, per germline (reference sequence). This CDR3 comprises 13 residues. The V end lost 10 bases, the J end lost 4 bases, and 13 bases lay between the germline ends. The CDR3 here is CATGDGFNEKLFF. CDR3 bases: TGTGCCACCGGGGATGGTTTTAATGAAAAACTGTTTTTT. The whole variable domain, remainder taken from reference TRBV19 and TRBJ1-4, is DGGITQSPKYLFRKEGQNVTLSCEQNLNHDAMYWYRQDPGQGLRLIYYSQIVNDFQKGDIAEGYSVSREKKESFPLTVTSAQKNPTAFYLCATGDGFNEKLFFGSGTQLSVL.

Here the CDR3 reads CASSLMGDRNTGELFF. CDR3 coding DNA: TGCGCCAGCAGCTTGATGGGGGACAGGAACACCGGGGAGCTGTTTTTT. The chain employs TRBV5-1 and TRBJ2-2; 7 nucleotides match TRBD1. The CDR3 is 16 amino acids. Per germline, CDR1 SGHRS and CDR2 YFSETQ. Trimming cost V 1 base and J 1 base; bases outside gene matches: 4. Full variable domain (remainder filled in from reference TRBV5-1 and TRBJ2-2): KAGVTQTPRYLIKTRGQQVTLSCSPISGHRSVSWYQQTPGQGLQFLFEYFSETQRNKGNFPGRFSGRQFSNSRSEMNVSTLELGDSALYLCASSLMGDRNTGELFFGEGSRLTVL.

The chain employs TRBV30 and TRBJ2-2; D ambiguous. This CDR3 has 14 residues. V was shortened by 3 bases and J by 3 bases, with 11 bases between the two germline ends. Germline CDR1 and CDR2: GTSNPN and SVGIG (reference sequence). The CDR3 here is CAWSGSSDTGELFF. CDR3 coding DNA: TGTGCCTGGAGCGGGTCGTCGGACACCGGGGAGCTGTTTTTT.

This chain connects TRBV7-9 to TRBJ1-2, with 8 bases lining up with TRBD1. V was clipped by 5 bases and J by 2 bases; unmatched bases: 7. The CDR3 has 15 residues. From germline, CDR1 is SEHNR and CDR2 FQNEAQ (reference sequence). Written as DNA, the CDR3 is TGTGCCAGCAGCGGGGGGCAGGGGGCGAACTATGGCTACACCTTC. Translation: CASSGGQGANYGYTF.

In this sample, this clone turned up a few times. J is TRBJ2-5 and V is TRBV7-2; TRBD2 aligns across 12 bases. Gene TRBJ2-7 matches the end of the DNA better, so the J call may be wrong. Germline CDR1 SGHTA, CDR2 FQGNSA. This CDR3 spans 15 amino acids. The CDR3 DNA is TGTGCCAGCAGCCATTCTAGCGGGAGGGAGTACGAGCAGTACTTC. Amino acids: CASSHSSGREYEQYF.

The chain combines TRBV18 with TRBJ1-1; the D is unclear. Germline lookup yields CDR1 KGHSH and CDR2 LQKENI. This CDR3 is built from 13 residues. Trimming took off 4 bases at V and 1 base at J, with 7 bases between the two ends. The CDR3, as DNA: TGTGCCAGCTCACTAGAAGAGAACACTGAAGCTTTCTTT. Its translation is CASSLEENTEAFF. Together with reference TRBV18 and TRBJ1-1, the CDR3 gives the full variable domain: NAGVMQNPRHLVRRRGQEARLRCSPMKGHSHVYWYRQLPEEGLKFMVYLQKENIIDESGMPKERFSAEFPKEGPSILRIQQVVRGDSAAYFCASSLEENTEAFFGQGTRLTVV.

The CDR3 region has the DNA TGCGCCAGCAGCGAGGGTGAGACCCAGTACTTC. Translating gives CASSEGETQYF. The V gene is TRBV5-1, the J gene TRBJ2-5; possibly TRBD2 for D (5 bases). This CDR3 comprises 11 residues. The V end lost 4 bases, the J end lost 5 bases, and 6 bases lay between the germline ends. Looked up from germline, CDR1 is SGHRS and CDR2 is YFSETQ.

The genes are TRBV7-2 and TRBJ2-2; TRBD2 agrees at 9 bases. CDR1 is SGHTA, CDR2 FQGNSA, per germline. The V and J ends lost 3 bases and 4 bases, in that order; junction bases with no gene match: 6. The CDR3 consists of 16 residues. In DNA, the CDR3 is TGTGCCAGCAGCTTGAGAGCGGGAGGCGTCACCGGGGAGCTGTTTTTT. Encoded protein: CASSLRAGGVTGELFF.

V usage is TRBV11-3 and J usage is TRBJ2-2; possible D gene TRBD2, 6 bases. Per germline, CDR1 SGHNT and CDR2 YENEEA. CDR3 length: 15 residues. Trimming took 0 bases from V and 6 from J, leaving 11 bases between them. Here the CDR3 DNA reads TGTGCCAGCAGCTTAGATGGAGGAGGGCCCGGGGAGCTGTTTTTT. Residues: CASSLDGGGPGELFF.

This clone was observed a handful of times. This chain uses TRBV19 with TRBJ1-5, with unresolved D. This CDR3 region has 14 residues. Looked up from germline, CDR1 is LNHDA and CDR2 is SQIVND (reference sequence). With 4 bases removed from V and 1 base from J, the gap between germline ends came to 8 bases. CDR3 DNA sequence: TGTGCCAGTAGTAGAGACGGGAGCAATCAGCCCCAGCATTTT. It specifies CASSRDGSNQPQHF.

CDR3 region: CASSVRGSVDTQYF. CDR3 bases: TGTGCCAGCAGCGTCCGGGGGAGTGTTGATACGCAGTATTTT. This chain joins TRBV9 and TRBJ2-3; TRBD2 is a possible D gene (6 bases). The V end was cut by 2 bases, the J end by 6 bases, with 13 bases between. Germline CDR1 SGDLS, CDR2 YYNGEE. This CDR3 is 14 amino acids long. The complete variable domain, with remaining parts taken from reference TRBV9 and TRBJ2-3, reads DSGVTQTPKHLITATGQRVTLRCSPRSGDLSVYWYQQSLDQGLQFLIQYYNGEERAKGNILERFSAQQFPDLHSELNLSSLELGDSALYFCASSVRGSVDTQYFGPGTRLTVL.

The rearrangement links TRBV7-2 to TRBJ2-3; no definite D call. Germline values: CDR1 SGHTA, CDR2 FQGNSA. V was pared by 3 bases and J by 0 bases, with 4 bases between. This CDR3 spans 13 amino acids. The CDR3 DNA reads TGTGCCAGCAGCTTTAGTAGCACAGATACGCAGTATTTT. Translated: CASSFSSTDTQYF.

Notes on this clone: Other DNA sequences of this sample code for an identical CDR3. The chain uses TRBV9 and TRBJ2-1; D not certain. This CDR3 is 14 amino acids long. V was pared by 0 bases and J by 4 bases, with 8 bases between. The germline V gene has CDR1 SGDLS and CDR2 YYNGEE. The CDR3 reads CASSVGTSYNEQFF. CDR3 DNA sequence: TGTGCCAGCAGCGTAGGCACTTCGTACAATGAGCAGTTCTTC.

This sequence joins TRBV29-1 and TRBJ2-7; 8 bases are a match to TRBD1. In germline, CDR1 is SQVTM, CDR2 ANQGSEA. Germline trimming cut 7 bases from V and 0 bases from J; bases unmatched to any gene: 8. The CDR3 contains 14 residues. CDR3 sequence: CSAIQGVDSYEQYF. CDR3 nucleotides: TGCAGCGCCATACAGGGGGTGGACTCCTACGAGCAGTACTTC.

The chain joins TRBV30 to TRBJ2-1, with D perhaps matching TRBD2 (5 bases). The CDR3 extends over 13 amino acids. Germline V CDR1 and CDR2: GTSNPN, SVGIG (reference sequence). The V end lost 3 bases, the J end lost 7 bases, and 13 bases lay between the germline ends. CDR3 coding DNA: TGTGCCTGGAGAAGGCTAGCTGTTAATGAGCAGTTCTTC. It encodes CAWRRLAVNEQFF.

The chain employs TRBV7-9 and TRBJ1-6; 7 positions agree with TRBD1. The CDR3 totals 16 residues. Trimming took 4 bases from V and 8 from J; bases not matched to a gene: 11. Per germline, CDR1 SEHNR and CDR2 FQNEAQ (reference sequence). In DNA form, the CDR3 reads TGTGCCAGCAGCTCCTACCCCCGGGACAGTTATTCACCCCTCCACTTT. It codes for CASSSYPRDSYSPLHF.

This chain links TRBV7-2 with TRBJ2-1; weak D call: TRBD2 (5 bases). The germline V gene encodes CDR1 SGHTA and CDR2 FQGNSA. There are 15 residues in the CDR3. V shed 5 bases and J shed 3 bases, with 14 bases lying between them. CDR3 region: CASSPTSGFYNEQFF. The CDR3 DNA reads as TGTGCCAGCAGCCCAACAAGCGGTTTCTACAATGAGCAGTTCTTC.

This clone was seen only a few times. The chain is built from TRBV6-6 and TRBJ1-1, with 9 bases lining up with TRBD1. Per germline, CDR1 MNHNY and CDR2 SVGAGI (reference sequence). V shed 2 bases and J 0 bases; nucleotides not matched to a gene: 1. The CDR3 has 15 residues. This chain's CDR3 is CASSYGDRVNTEAFF. In DNA form, the CDR3 reads TGTGCCAGCAGTTACGGGGACAGGGTGAACACTGAAGCTTTCTTT.